This T cell receptor beta chain was documented in a study of control samples from healthy donors and cancer patients (dated by TCRdb to between 2020 and 2021). V is reduced by 4 bases and J by 2 bases, leaving a spacing of 15 bases between them. The germline V gene (reference sequence) gives CDR1 as MNHEY and CDR2 as SMNVEV. The CDR3, from cysteine to phenylalanine, totals 16 residues. The retained sequence is limited to the CDR3, 48 bases, with the frame set at the first base. Turning to this clone: Its target antigen remains unknown. Per-nucleotide qualities are absent, and no much larger clonotype sits a single base away.

The library was produced with the immunoSEQ multiplex PCR assay. TCRdb took this table from immuneACCESS and kept in-frame rearrangements with V and J called. Such tables lack part of the clones; where checked against another copy, unresolved V genes explain under half of the gap, and the rest is unexplained. Across this sample there are 150,000 to 200,000 clones, with about 91% seen only once. Jointly, the top ten make up roughly 2% of the sample. The origin of this receptor is a woman aged 40 to 49 in good health. The sequenced material came from blood. The sequence is built from TRBV27 and TRBJ2-4; the D segment might be TRBD1 or TRBD2, since each matches 5 bases. DNA sequence: TGTGCCAGCAGTTCCGGGACCCCCGGGTCCAAAAACATTCAGTACTTC. Its product reads: CASSSGTPGSKNIQYF.